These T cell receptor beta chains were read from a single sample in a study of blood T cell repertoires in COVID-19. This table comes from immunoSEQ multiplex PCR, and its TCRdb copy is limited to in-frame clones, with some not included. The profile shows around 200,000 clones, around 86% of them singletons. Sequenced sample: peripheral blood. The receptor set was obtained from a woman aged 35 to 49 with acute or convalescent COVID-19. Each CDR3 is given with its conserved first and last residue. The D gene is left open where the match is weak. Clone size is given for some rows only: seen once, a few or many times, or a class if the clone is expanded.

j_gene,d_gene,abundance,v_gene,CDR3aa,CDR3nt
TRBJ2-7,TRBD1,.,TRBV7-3,CASSLRSAGQGYEQYF,TGTGCCAGCAGCTTAAGGTCAGCGGGACAGGGCTACGAGCAGTACTTC
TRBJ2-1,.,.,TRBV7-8,CASSPRETSYNEQFF,TGTGCCAGCAGCCCCCGGGAGACCTCCTACAATGAGCAGTTCTTC
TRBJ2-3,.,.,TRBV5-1,CASKEGLPPDTQYF,TGCGCCAGTAAGGAGGGCCTACCTCCAGATACGCAGTATTTT
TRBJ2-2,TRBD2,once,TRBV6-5,CASNSLSGRTGELFF,TGTGCCAGCAACAGTTTGAGCGGGAGGACCGGGGAGCTGTTTTTT
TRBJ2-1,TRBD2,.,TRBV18,CASSPRDYYNEQFF,TGTGCCAGCTCACCCCGGGACTACTACAATGAGCAGTTCTTC
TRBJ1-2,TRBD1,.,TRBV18,CASSPGQGNYGYTF,TGTGCCAGCTCACCGGGACAGGGAAACTATGGCTACACCTTC
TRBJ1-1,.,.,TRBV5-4,CASSLALGTLNTEAFF,TGTGCCAGCAGCTTGGCGTTAGGGACACTCAACACTGAAGCTTTCTTT
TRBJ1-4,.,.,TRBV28,CASSLTQPYEKLFF,TGTGCCAGCAGTTTAACTCAACCTTATGAAAAACTGTTTTTT
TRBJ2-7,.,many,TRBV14,CASSQVSISSEQYF,TGTGCCAGCAGCCAAGTATCGATCTCGAGCGAGCAGTACTTC
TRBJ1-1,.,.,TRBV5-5,CASSPRTAGEAFF,TGTGCCAGCAGCCCGAGGACAGCCGGTGAAGCTTTCTTT
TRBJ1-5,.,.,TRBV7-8,CASSPWREVSNQPQHF,TGTGCCAGCAGCCCCTGGCGTGAGGTGAGCAATCAGCCCCAGCATTTT
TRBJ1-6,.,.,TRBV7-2,CASGRQLQSPLHF,TGTGCTAGCGGACGACAGCTCCAATCACCCCTCCACTTT
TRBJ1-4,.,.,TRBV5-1,CASSLGPGSNEKLFF,TGCGCCAGCAGCTTGGGTCCGGGATCTAATGAAAAACTGTTTTTT
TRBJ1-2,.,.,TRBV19,CASSVAGQQNYGYTF,TGTGCCAGTAGTGTGGCAGGACAGCAAAACTATGGCTACACCTTC
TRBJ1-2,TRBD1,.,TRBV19,CASREGQGYGYTF,TGTGCCAGTAGGGAGGGACAGGGCTATGGCTACACCTTC
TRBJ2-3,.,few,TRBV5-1,CASSLVGGGTDTQYF,TGCGCCAGCAGCTTGGTAGGAGGCGGCACAGATACGCAGTATTTT
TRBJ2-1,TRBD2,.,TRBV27,CASSLWGLDGAGEDNEQFF,TGTGCCAGCAGTTTATGGGGGTTGGATGGAGCGGGAGAAGACAATGAGCAGTTCTTC
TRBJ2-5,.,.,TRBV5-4,CASSSSVARRQETQYF,TGTGCCAGCAGCTCCTCTGTCGCACGGCGGCAAGAGACCCAGTACTTC
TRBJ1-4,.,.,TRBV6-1,CASSEYRSYEKLFF,TGTGCCAGCAGTGAATACAGGAGCTATGAAAAACTGTTTTTT
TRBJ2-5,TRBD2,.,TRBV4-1,CASSPRGLAGGREETQYF,TGCGCCAGCAGCCCCCGGGGACTAGCGGGAGGGCGGGAAGAGACCCAGTACTTC
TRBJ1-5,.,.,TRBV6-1,CASSEDPRQPQHF,TGTGCCAGCAGTGAAGATCCGAGACAGCCCCAGCATTTT
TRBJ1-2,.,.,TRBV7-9,CASSHPGEFNYGYTF,TGTGCCAGCAGCCATCCAGGGGAATTCAACTATGGCTACACCTTC
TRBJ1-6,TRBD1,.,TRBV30,CAWETTGDLVGRRHYNSPLHF,TGTGCCTGGGAAACGACAGGGGATCTGGTCGGGCGCCGACACTATAATTCACCCCTCCACTTT
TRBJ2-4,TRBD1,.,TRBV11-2,CASRTGTGLKLAKNIQYF,TGTGCCAGCAGAACCGGGACAGGTTTAAAGCTAGCCAAAAACATTCAGTACTTC
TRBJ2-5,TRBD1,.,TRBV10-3,CAISLSGTGGPETQYF,TGTGCCATCAGCCTTTCCGGGACAGGGGGCCCGGAGACCCAGTACTTC
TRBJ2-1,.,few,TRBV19,CASTLNGAGTQFF,TGTGCCAGTACCCTCAACGGTGCGGGTACACAGTTCTTC
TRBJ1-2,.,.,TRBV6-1,CASSERNRNDYGYTF,TGTGCCAGCAGTGAAAGGAACAGGAACGACTATGGCTACACCTTC
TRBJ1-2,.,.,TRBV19,CASSYDLYGYTF,TGTGCCAGTAGTTATGACTTGTATGGCTACACCTTC